The 24 T cell receptor beta chains in this list originate from one sample, sequenced in a study of identical twins. TCRdb fed the 5' RACE reads into MiXCR, producing one record per CDR3 protein. The data show 1.5 million to 2 million distinct CDR3 sequences, about 32% seen once. The sample was cord blood. These receptors all come from a newborn girl in good health.

In this sample, this clonotype turned up many times. This chain's CDR3 is CASNEMTDTQYF. CDR3 bases: TGTGCCAGCAACGAAATGACCGATACGCAGTATTTT. The chain carries TRBV7-9 and TRBJ2-3; D call uncertain. With 7 bases removed from V and 6 bases from J, the gap between germline ends came to 11 bases. The CDR3 is 12 amino acids. The germline gives CDR1 SEHNR, CDR2 FQNEAQ (reference sequence).

In this sample, this clonotype turned up once. The gene calls are TRBV5-5 and TRBJ2-6; the match to TRBD1 covers 9 bases. V was pared by 0 bases and J by 2 bases, with 3 bases of the junction left unmatched. CDR1 and CDR2 (germline): SGHKS, YYEKEE (reference sequence). CDR3 size: 17 residues. CDR3 coding DNA: TGTGCCAGCAGCTTGGGACAGGGGGGGCCTGGGGCCAACGTCCTGACTTTC. This gives the protein CASSLGQGGPGANVLTF.

V gene TRBV12-3 or TRBV12-4 combines with J gene TRBJ2-2; maybe TRBD1 (5 bases). CDR3 size: 16 residues. The V end lost 6 bases, the J end lost 2 bases, and 16 bases lay between the germline ends. The DNA for the CDR3 is TGTGCCAGCAGCCCTACCTCAGACAGAAACACCGGGGAGCTGTTTTTT. It codes for CASSPTSDRNTGELFF.

The genes are TRBV4-1 and TRBJ2-7; possibly TRBD1 for D (6 bases). Per the germline V gene, CDR1 is MGHRA and CDR2 is YSYEKL. The CDR3 extends over 13 amino acids. Trimming shortened V by 2 bases and J by 6 bases, and 11 bases separated the two germline ends. CDR3 DNA sequence: TGCGCCAGCAGCCAACGTATAGGGGGCGAGCAGTACTTC. It yields the protein CASSQRIGGEQYF.

Comments on this clonotype: One end of the junction is discordant with germline, which a read error may explain. V is TRBV12-3 or TRBV12-4 and J is TRBJ1-1, with D tentatively TRBD1 (5 bases). The CDR3 sequence is 15 residues long. CDR3 sequence reads: CACSPGHPMNTEAFF. DNA for the CDR3: TGTGCCTGCAGCCCCGGACACCCCATGAACACTGAAGCTTTCTTT.

Only a few counts were recorded for this clonotype. The chain links TRBV29-1 to TRBJ2-4; D not resolved. V lost 4 bases, J lost 5 bases, and 15 bases lay in between. CDR1 and CDR2 (germline): SQVTM, ANQGSEA. The CDR3 has 14 amino acids. CDR3 DNA sequence: TGCAGCGTTGGCCTTTTGGCAGGTCAAAACATTCAGTACTTC. Its translation: CSVGLLAGQNIQYF.

V usage is TRBV21-1 and J usage is TRBJ1-2; the table names TRBD1, a call not compared with the DNA. TRBV21-1 is tagged as a pseudogene. There are 15 residues in the CDR3. The CDR3 nucleotides are TGTGCCAGCAGCAAAAGGGACAGGGATCGCTATGGCTACACCTTC. Protein: CASSKRDRDRYGYTF.

This clonotype was seen repeatedly, ten times or more. A much larger clone is a single base away; this may be a read error. The V call is TRBV5-1, the J call TRBJ2-1; perhaps TRBD1 as D (5 bases). There are 11 residues in the CDR3. The germline V and J ends were trimmed by 3 bases and 8 bases, with 6 bases remaining between them. CDR1 and CDR2 from the germline V gene are SGHRS and YFSETQ. For the CDR3, the DNA is TGCGCCAGCAGCTCAGGGTATGAGCAGTTCTTC. This encodes CASSSGYEQFF.

The rearrangement uses TRBV12-3 or TRBV12-4 and TRBJ2-7, with D hard to call. Trimming shortened V by 3 bases and J by 3 bases, and 15 bases separated the two germline ends. The CDR3 covers 15 residues. The CDR3 sequence: CASSLVSGEFYEQYF. For the CDR3, the DNA is TGTGCCAGCAGTTTGGTGTCTGGAGAGTTCTACGAGCAGTACTTC.

This clonotype was detected only a few times. The chain combines TRBV27 with TRBJ1-2; a possible D gene is TRBD1 (5 bases). Trimming left V 0 bases short and J 0 bases short, with 14 bases between. CDR1 MNHEY and CDR2 SMNVEV come from the germline V gene (reference sequence). The CDR3 sequence is 17 residues long. CDR3: CASSLSIPVRANYGYTF. In DNA form, the CDR3 reads TGTGCCAGCAGTTTATCGATCCCCGTCAGGGCTAACTATGGCTACACCTTC.

The chain recombines TRBV15 with TRBJ2-5; 8 positions agree with TRBD1. The assigned J gene may be wrong: the sequence end matches TRBJ2-7 better. Germline CDR1 LNHNV, CDR2 YYDKDF (reference sequence). The CDR3 length is 13 residues. The CDR3, as DNA: TGTGCCACCAGCAGTAGTACAGGGGGCGAGCAGTACTTC. Protein sequence: CATSSSTGGEQYF.

Worth noting for this clonotype: One end of the junction fails to match germline, which may point to a read error. The V call is TRBV10-3, the J call TRBJ2-5, with TRBD1 identical over 10 bases. The CDR3 runs to 16 residues. The germline V gene has CDR1 ENHRY and CDR2 SYGVKD. As DNA, the CDR3 is TGTGTCATCAGTGGGACCGGGACAGGGGACTACAATGAGCAGTACTTC. Its protein is CVISGTGTGDYNEQYF.

The V gene is TRBV20-1, the J gene TRBJ2-7; TRBD2 is a possible D gene (6 bases). V was trimmed by 2 bases and J by 0 bases, leaving 14 bases between them. The CDR3 contains 15 residues. The V gene's germline CDR1 is DFQATT and CDR2 SNEGSKA (reference sequence). CDR3 sequence (DNA): TGCAGTGCTAGACCCCTAACGGGAGCCTCCTACGAGCAGTACTTC. Protein product: CSARPLTGASYEQYF.

This clonotype has more than one count but fewer than ten. The chain uses TRBV6-5 and TRBJ2-7; D not certain. Trimming stripped 4 bases from V and 1 base from J, with 8 bases between. The germline gives CDR1 MNHEY, CDR2 SVGAGI. The length of the CDR3 is 13 residues. CDR3 nucleotide sequence: TGTGCCAGCAGTTCCACTGATTCCTACGAGCAGTACTTC. It specifies CASSSTDSYEQYF.

The rearrangement uses TRBV20-1 and TRBJ2-7; TRBD1 matches at 7 bases. Germline CDR1 and CDR2: DFQATT and SNEGSKA (reference sequence). J lost 1 base, V lost 0 bases, and 6 bases had no gene match. This CDR3 has 15 amino acids. CDR3 in amino acids: CSARDEGQLSYEQYF. The CDR3 DNA sequence: TGCAGTGCTAGAGACGAGGGACAGCTATCCTACGAGCAGTACTTC.

The gene calls are TRBV30 and TRBJ2-7, with 9 bases aligning to TRBD2. The CDR3 is made up of 17 amino acids. Germline loops: CDR1 GTSNPN, CDR2 SVGIG (reference sequence). J was trimmed by 4 bases and V by 3 bases; bases with no gene match: 16. CDR3 DNA sequence: TGTGCCTGGAGAGGGGCCATAGCGGGGGCCTGGAGGTACGAGCAGTACTTC. It yields the protein CAWRGAIAGAWRYEQYF.

This clonotype has ten or more counts. This sequence joins TRBV13 and TRBJ1-4; no reliable D call. CDR3 size: 14 residues. From germline, CDR1 is PRHDT and CDR2 FYEKMQ (reference sequence). V gave up 1 base and J gave up 5 bases, with 8 bases separating them. The CDR3 coding sequence is TGTGCCAGCAGCTTAGTACCGGGAAATGAAAAACTGTTTTTT. Translation: CASSLVPGNEKLFF.

This clonotype occurred a few times. The V and J genes are TRBV20-1 and TRBJ2-7; 7 bases map to TRBD1. CDR3 size: 15 residues. Germline trimming cut 3 bases from V and 0 bases from J; bases unmatched to any gene: 8. The V gene's germline CDR1 is DFQATT and CDR2 SNEGSKA (reference sequence). This CDR3 is CSARPPGQLSYEQYF. The CDR3 DNA follows: TGCAGTGCTAGGCCACCGGGACAGCTCTCCTACGAGCAGTACTTC.

Concerning this clonotype itself: This is likely a read error, given that the CDR3 carries no conserved phenylalanine or tryptophan at its end. The DNA is left out, because the CDR3 cannot be placed on it with certainty; the CDR3 is given as TCRdb lists it. The V call is TRBV21-1, the J call TRBJ2-5; the D call of TRBD1 is as the table states it, not checked on the DNA. TRBV21-1 is termed a pseudogene. A total of 15 residues make up the CDR3, ends included. The CDR3: CASSIGQGSAYEQYL.

This clonotype was observed at least ten times. The rearrangement uses TRBV7-2 and TRBJ2-3; the D call may be TRBD1 or TRBD2 (5 bases each). CDR1 is SGHTA, CDR2 FQGNSA, per germline. The CDR3 has 15 residues. V was clipped by 2 bases and J by 2 bases, with 11 bases between them. The CDR3 loop is CASSLWGTNTDTQYF. The CDR3 DNA reads as TGTGCCAGCAGCTTATGGGGGACGAACACAGATACGCAGTATTTT.

This clonotype was recorded a few times. The chain carries TRBV27 and TRBJ2-5; tentatively, D is TRBD1 (8 bases). Trimming cost V 5 bases and J 5 bases, with 18 bases left between them. The CDR3 consists of 15 residues. Germline lookup yields CDR1 MNHEY and CDR2 SMNVEV (reference sequence). In DNA form, the CDR3 reads TGTGCCAGCAGTGGGGGGGACAGGCCTTGGGAGACCCAGTACTTC. This codes for CASSGGDRPWETQYF.

The chain links TRBV10-3 to TRBJ2-1, with 8 bases that match TRBD1. The CDR3 length is 14 residues. With V trimmed by 6 bases and J by 7 bases, 8 bases remained unmatched. Germline loops: CDR1 ENHRY, CDR2 SYGVKD. The CDR3 DNA is TGTGCCATCAGGGGGGACAGGCACAGTAATGAGCAGTTCTTC. This gives the protein CAIRGDRHSNEQFF.

The V gene is TRBV12-3 or TRBV12-4, the J gene TRBJ1-4, with 7 bases aligning to TRBD1. The V segment lost 2 bases and the J segment 7 bases; nucleotides outside the gene matches: 4. This CDR3 has 14 residues. The CDR3 coding sequence is TGTGCCAGCAGTTTATCTAACAGGGGTGAAAAACTGTTTTTT. This translates into CASSLSNRGEKLFF.

The chain uses TRBV29-1 and TRBJ2-7; TRBD1 might be the D (6 bases). V was trimmed by 3 bases and J by 3 bases, leaving 18 bases between them. This CDR3 region has 15 residues. Germline CDR1 and CDR2: SQVTM and ANQGSEA. The chain's CDR3 is CSVDVADRSFYEQYF. The DNA for the CDR3 is TGCAGCGTTGATGTCGCGGACAGATCCTTCTACGAGCAGTACTTC.